The 27 T cell receptor beta chains listed next were all sequenced from one sample in a study of T cell changes during pregnancy in multiple sclerosis. Only in-frame clones appear in the TCRdb table, and some are missing; sequencing was by immunoSEQ multiplex PCR. The data show fewer than 100,000 clones, 75% to 90% seen once. The material sequenced was peripheral blood, taken before pregnancy. The receptors originated from a female donor with multiple sclerosis, enrolled in a pregnancy study.

This clone is a singleton in its sample. This chain joins TRBV4-2 and TRBJ2-1; 7 nucleotides align to TRBD2. The CDR3 has 17 residues. Losses at the gene ends were 3 bases for V and 6 bases for J; bases not matched to a gene: 14. CDR1 and CDR2 from the germline V gene are LGHNA and YNFKEQ. The CDR3 sequence is CASSQGRSGAGGNEQFF. Here the CDR3 DNA reads TGTGCCAGCAGCCAGGGTCGAAGCGGGGCTGGGGGCAATGAGCAGTTCTTC.

This clone came up a few times. In DNA form, the CDR3 reads TGTGCCAGCAGTTTAACAGGGGGGACGGATCAGCCCCAGCATTTT. Residues: CASSLTGGTDQPQHF. The chain carries TRBV6-5 and TRBJ1-5, with TRBD1 matching over 8 bases. After removal of 4 bases from V and 5 bases from J, the junction contained 7 bases not matched to a gene. The CDR3 totals 15 residues. CDR1 is MNHEY, CDR2 SVGAGI, per germline.

The gene calls are TRBV7-3 and TRBJ2-3; 7 nucleotides match TRBD1. Germline V gene lookup returns CDR1 SGHTA and CDR2 FQGTGA. The CDR3 is 14 residues long. V lost 5 bases and J lost 4; bases outside the gene matches: 6. The CDR3 region is CASSPTGLADTQYF. CDR3 nucleotides: TGTGCCAGCAGCCCGACAGGGCTGGCAGATACGCAGTATTTT.

The V and J genes are TRBV6-4 and TRBJ2-3, with 7 bases lining up with TRBD2. Per the germline V gene, CDR1 is MRHNA and CDR2 is SNTAGT. The CDR3 covers 15 residues. Losses at the gene ends were 2 bases for V and 1 base for J; bases not matched to a gene: 3. This chain's CDR3 is CASSDEAGGTDTQYF. In DNA, the CDR3 is TGTGCCAGCAGTGACGAGGCGGGGGGCACAGATACGCAGTATTTT.

V is TRBV7-9 and J is TRBJ1-4; the D is unclear. CDR1 is SEHNR, CDR2 FQNEAQ, per germline (reference sequence). V was cut by 5 bases and J by 8 bases, with 18 bases left in between. The CDR3 length is 15 residues. CDR3 nucleotides: TGTGCCAGCAGCCTGGTCCGGAGATTTGGGGAAAAACTGTTTTTT. It codes for CASSLVRRFGEKLFF.

The V and J genes are TRBV25-1 and TRBJ1-1; TRBD1 aligns across 10 bases. The CDR3 has 14 amino acids. V shed 3 bases and J 10 bases; nucleotides not matched to a gene: 8. From germline, CDR1 is MGHDK and CDR2 SYGVNS. Written as DNA, the CDR3 is TGTGCCAGCAGTGATCGTCCGGGACAGGGGAGAGCTTTCTTT. Its protein product is CASSDRPGQGRAFF.

V gene TRBV12-5 combines with J gene TRBJ2-7, with no clear D. From germline, CDR1 is LGHNT and CDR2 FRNRAP. CDR3 length equals 12 residues. V was shortened by 6 bases and J by 6 bases, with 12 bases between the two germline ends. CDR3 nucleotides: TGTGCTAGTGGCTCGATAGTGAGCGAGCAGTACTTC. This gives the protein CASGSIVSEQYF.

The V call is TRBV5-6, the J call TRBJ2-2; the match to TRBD2 covers 10 bases. From germline, CDR1 is SGHDT and CDR2 YYEEEE. After removal of 4 bases from V and 4 bases from J, the junction contained 13 bases not matched to a gene. The CDR3 length is 18 residues. CDR3 amino acids: CASSPVAERGGPTGELFF. The CDR3 DNA is TGTGCCAGCAGCCCTGTAGCGGAGCGGGGGGGCCCCACCGGGGAGCTGTTTTTT.

The chain couples TRBV2 to TRBJ1-1; no clear D gene. V gave up 10 bases and J gave up 1 base, with 13 bases separating them. This CDR3 is 13 amino acids long. From germline, CDR1 is SNHLY and CDR2 FYNNEI. The CDR3: CAIQATENTEAFF. The CDR3, as DNA: TGTGCCATCCAGGCGACGGAGAACACTGAAGCTTTCTTT.

This chain uses TRBV6-6 with TRBJ1-1; 9 positions match TRBD1. CDR1 and CDR2 (germline): MNHNY, SVGAGI (reference sequence). J gave up 1 base and V 4 bases, and 4 bases lay outside the gene matches. The CDR3 is 15 residues long. CDR3 protein: CASSSTGGANTEAFF. Written as DNA, the CDR3 is TGTGCCAGCAGTTCCACAGGGGGCGCGAACACTGAAGCTTTCTTT.

This chain connects TRBV5-1 to TRBJ2-3; 9 positions match TRBD1. Germline V CDR1 and CDR2: SGHRS, YFSETQ. This CDR3 comprises 18 residues. The V and J ends lost 3 bases and 2 bases, in that order; junction bases with no gene match: 13. The CDR3 loop reads CASSWDRVGYLSTDTQYF. Written as DNA, the CDR3 is TGCGCCAGCAGCTGGGACAGGGTGGGGTATCTATCCACAGATACGCAGTATTTT.

The CDR3 loop reads CASSPNGGSTLFF. The DNA of the CDR3 is TGTGCCAGCAGCCCAAACGGGGGGAGTACACTGTTTTTT. J is TRBJ1-4 and V is TRBV6-5; weak D call: TRBD1 (5 bases). The length of the CDR3 is 13 residues. CDR1 MNHEY and CDR2 SVGAGI come from the germline V gene. V was clipped by 6 bases and J by 13 bases, with 18 bases between them.

V usage is TRBV19 and J usage is TRBJ1-2; 7 nucleotides line up with TRBD1. This CDR3 contains 15 residues. Unmatched junction bases numbered 9, after V lost 6 bases and J lost 2 bases. Germline V CDR1 and CDR2: LNHDA, SQIVND (reference sequence). The CDR3 region is CASRLRGTVNYGYTF. CDR3 in DNA: TGTGCCAGTAGACTACGAGGGACAGTCAACTATGGCTACACCTTC.

This chain links TRBV7-9 with TRBJ2-1; the D gene is possibly TRBD2 (5 bases). Trimming shortened V by 3 bases and J by 9 bases, and 6 bases separated the two germline ends. The CDR3 contains 11 residues. Germline CDR1 and CDR2: SEHNR and FQNEAQ (reference sequence). The CDR3 is CASSFGGEQFF. For the CDR3, the DNA is TGTGCCAGCAGCTTTGGAGGTGAGCAGTTCTTC.

The chain carries TRBV5-1 and TRBJ2-1, with a tentative D call TRBD1 (7 bases). The V and J ends lost 0 bases and 3 bases respectively, with 10 bases between them. The CDR3 length is 15 residues. The germline CDR1 and CDR2 sequences are SGHRS and YFSETQ. The CDR3 DNA follows: TGCGCCAGCAGCTTGGGGGGGGACAGCTACAATGAGCAGTTCTTC. Its protein is CASSLGGDSYNEQFF. Based on the CDR3 plus reference TRBV5-1 and TRBJ2-1, the full variable domain is KAGVTQTPRYLIKTRGQQVTLSCSPISGHRSVSWYQQTPGQGLQFLFEYFSETQRNKGNFPGRFSGRQFSNSRSEMNVSTLELGDSALYLCASSLGGDSYNEQFFGPGTRLTVL.

This clone appeared many times. V usage is TRBV10-1 and J usage is TRBJ2-1; D is unresolved. The V gene's germline CDR1 is WNHNN and CDR2 SYGVQD (reference sequence). Trimming stripped 5 bases from V and 9 bases from J, with 14 bases between. The CDR3 runs 13 residues. The CDR3 bases are TGCGCCAGCAGTACCTTCGGAGCGAGTGAGCAGTTCTTC. Protein product: CASSTFGASEQFF.

The chain combines TRBV15 with TRBJ2-7; a possible D gene is TRBD2 (6 bases). V was trimmed by 0 bases and J by 5 bases, leaving 14 bases between them. The CDR3 runs 15 residues. CDR1 is LNHNV and CDR2 is YYDKDF in the germline V gene (reference sequence). CDR3 in DNA: TGTGCCACCAGCAGAGATCAGGGAGGTACGGACGAGCAGTACTTC. Translating gives CATSRDQGGTDEQYF.

The V and J genes are TRBV7-3 and TRBJ2-7; 7 bases are shared with TRBD1. V was clipped by 5 bases and J by 4 bases; unmatched bases: 5. Per germline, CDR1 SGHTA and CDR2 FQGTGA. The CDR3 length is 13 residues. CDR3 amino acids: CASSPGQLYEQYF. CDR3 nucleotide sequence: TGTGCCAGCAGCCCGGGACAGCTATACGAGCAGTACTTC. Looking up the rest from reference TRBV7-3 and TRBJ2-7 gives the full variable domain: GAGVSQTPSNKVTEKGKYVELRCDPISGHTALYWYRQSLGQGPEFLIYFQGTGAADDSGLPNDRFFAVRPEGSVSTLKIQRTERGDSAVYLCASSPGQLYEQYFGPGTRLTVT.

V and J are TRBV30 and TRBJ1-2, with D hard to call. This CDR3 contains 13 residues. Trimming took 4 bases from V and 0 from J, leaving 9 bases between them. Looked up from germline, CDR1 is GTSNPN and CDR2 is SVGIG (reference sequence). The CDR3 bases are TGTGCCTGGACCCCCCCTCCTAACTATGGCTACACCTTC. Translated: CAWTPPPNYGYTF.

The V gene is TRBV9, the J gene TRBJ1-3, with a weak D call TRBD1 (5 bases). Trimming pared 0 bases from V and 8 bases from J, leaving 15 bases between. Germline V gene sequence: CDR1 SGDLS, CDR2 YYNGEE. This CDR3 spans 15 amino acids. CDR3 region: CASSVDQGAMDTIYF. CDR3 coding DNA: TGTGCCAGCAGCGTAGACCAGGGCGCGATGGACACCATATATTTT.

This chain joins TRBV4-1 and TRBJ2-2; 9 bases are shared with TRBD2. The CDR3 is 14 residues long. Germline trimming cut 4 bases from V and 7 bases from J; bases unmatched to any gene: 4. CDR1 and CDR2 (germline): MGHRA, YSYEKL. For the CDR3, the DNA is TGCGCCAGCAGCCCGGGACTAGCAAACGGGGAGCTGTTTTTT. Translated, it gives CASSPGLANGELFF.

This clone has just a few counts. The V gene is TRBV7-9, the J gene TRBJ1-1; D not resolved. Germline values: CDR1 SEHNR, CDR2 FQNEAQ (reference sequence). V lost 5 bases, J lost 8 bases, and 12 bases lay in between. CDR3 length: 12 amino acids. The CDR3 DNA reads as TGTGCCAGCAGCGCCTATGGTTTAGAAGCTTTCTTT. Its translation: CASSAYGLEAFF.

This chain joins TRBV30 and TRBJ1-6, with 9 bases aligning to TRBD1. Trimming removed 2 bases from V and 5 bases from J; junction bases left unmatched: 1. Looked up from germline, CDR1 is GTSNPN and CDR2 is SVGIG (reference sequence). This CDR3 has 14 residues. As DNA, the CDR3 is TGTGCCTGGAGTCGGGACAGGGATAATTCACCCCTCCACTTT. This translates into CAWSRDRDNSPLHF.

This clone appeared once. The rearrangement uses TRBV19 and TRBJ1-2, with D maybe TRBD1 (5 bases). Germline assignment: CDR1 LNHDA and CDR2 SQIVND (reference sequence). The germline V and J ends were trimmed by 5 bases and 0 bases, with 10 bases remaining between them. The CDR3 runs to 14 residues. The CDR3 region has the DNA TGTGCCAGTAGTTCAGGGCCTCCTAACTATGGCTACACCTTC. Encoded protein: CASSSGPPNYGYTF.

The chain combines TRBV28 with TRBJ1-4, with a possible D match to TRBD1 (5 bases). The germline CDR1 and CDR2 sequences are MDHEN and SYDVKM. The CDR3 spans 14 residues. V lost 2 bases, J lost 4 bases, and 8 bases lay in between. The CDR3 sequence: CASSLGGDNEKLFF. The CDR3, as DNA: TGTGCCAGCAGTTTAGGGGGGGATAATGAAAAACTGTTTTTT.

The V call is TRBV9, the J call TRBJ2-7, with TRBD2 matching 9 bases. The V and J ends lost 0 bases and 0 bases, in that order; junction bases with no gene match: 10. The CDR3 contains 18 residues. Germline CDR1 SGDLS, CDR2 YYNGEE. This CDR3 is CASSVAGTSNEASYEQYF. CDR3 nucleotide sequence: TGTGCCAGCAGCGTAGCTGGGACTAGCAATGAGGCCTCCTACGAGCAGTACTTC.

V usage is TRBV5-5 and J usage is TRBJ1-2, with D unclear. This CDR3 has 16 residues. V was clipped by 4 bases and J by 0 bases, with 16 bases between them. Germline lookup yields CDR1 SGHKS and CDR2 YYEKEE (reference sequence). The CDR3 here is CASSPRAGWTNYGYTF. The DNA for the CDR3 is TGTGCCAGCAGCCCCCGGGCGGGGTGGACTAACTATGGCTACACCTTC. Together with reference TRBV5-5 and TRBJ1-2, the CDR3 gives the full variable domain: DAGVTQSPTHLIKTRGQQVTLRCSPISGHKSVSWYQQVLGQGPQFIFQYYEKEERGRGNFPDRFSARQFPNYSSELNVNALLLGDSALYLCASSPRAGWTNYGYTFGSGTRLTVV.